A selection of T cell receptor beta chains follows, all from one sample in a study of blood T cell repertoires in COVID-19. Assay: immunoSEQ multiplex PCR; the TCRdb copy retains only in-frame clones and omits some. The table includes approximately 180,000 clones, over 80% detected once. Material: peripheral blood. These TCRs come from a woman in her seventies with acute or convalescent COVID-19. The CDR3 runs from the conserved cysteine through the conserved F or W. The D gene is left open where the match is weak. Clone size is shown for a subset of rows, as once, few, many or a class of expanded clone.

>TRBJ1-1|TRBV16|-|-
CASSQSSNEAFF
TGTGCCAGCAGCCAATCATCAAATGAAGCTTTCTTT
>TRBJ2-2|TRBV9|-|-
CASSPPEGNTGELFF
TGTGCCAGCAGCCCCCCGGAGGGGAACACCGGGGAGCTGTTTTTT
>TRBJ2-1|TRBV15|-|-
CATSRRGLNKNNEQFF
TGTGCCACCAGCAGGAGGGGACTTAACAAAAACAATGAGCAGTTCTTC
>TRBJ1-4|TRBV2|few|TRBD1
CASRPTGGVDEKLFF
TGTGCCAGCAGACCTACAGGGGGAGTAGACGAAAAACTGTTTTTT
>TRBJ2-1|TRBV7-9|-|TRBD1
CASSRTGPGDRANEQFF
TGTGCCAGCAGCCGGACAGGGCCTGGAGATAGGGCCAATGAGCAGTTCTTC
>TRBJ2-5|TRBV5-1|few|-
CASSPLWQAQETQYF
TGCGCCAGCAGCCCCCTATGGCAGGCCCAAGAGACCCAGTACTTC
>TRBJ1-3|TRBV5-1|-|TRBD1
CASSPDAGGTYSGNTIYF
TGCGCCAGCAGCCCGGATGCAGGGGGGACTTACTCTGGAAACACCATATATTTT
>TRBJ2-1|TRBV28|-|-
CASSPSRSYNEQFF
TGTGCCAGCAGTCCGAGCCGGTCCTACAATGAGCAGTTCTTC
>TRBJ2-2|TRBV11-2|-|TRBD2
CASSQGLAANTGELFF
TGTGCCAGCAGCCAGGGACTAGCGGCGAACACCGGGGAGCTGTTTTTT
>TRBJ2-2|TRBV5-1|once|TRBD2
CASSLGPSGGHTGELFF
TGCGCCAGCAGCTTGGGGCCCAGCGGGGGCCACACCGGGGAGCTGTTTTTT
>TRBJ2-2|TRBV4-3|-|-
CASSQDFFGELFF
TGCGCCAGCAGCCAAGATTTCTTCGGGGAGCTGTTTTTT
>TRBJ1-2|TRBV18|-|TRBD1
CASSPLPGGGDSPYGYTF
TGTGCCAGCTCACCACTTCCTGGAGGGGGCGATTCCCCCTATGGCTACACCTTC
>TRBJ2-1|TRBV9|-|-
CASSEGGGYNEQFF
TGTGCCAGCAGCGAAGGGGGAGGGTACAATGAGCAGTTCTTC
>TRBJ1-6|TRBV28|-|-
CASTGRANSPLHF
TGTGCCAGCACGGGCAGGGCTAATTCACCCCTCCACTTT
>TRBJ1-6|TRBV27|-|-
CASGQVTSPLHF
TGTGCCAGCGGACAAGTAACTTCACCCCTCCACTTT
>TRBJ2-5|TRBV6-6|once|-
CASSLQTGMVQETQYF
TGTGCCAGCAGTCTCCAGACAGGAATGGTACAAGAGACCCAGTACTTC
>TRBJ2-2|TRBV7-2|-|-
CASSLSAGNTGELFF
TGTGCCAGCAGCTTATCAGCGGGTAACACCGGGGAGCTGTTTTTT
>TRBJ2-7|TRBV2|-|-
CASSAAYEQYF
TGTGCCAGCAGCGCGGCCTACGAGCAGTACTTC
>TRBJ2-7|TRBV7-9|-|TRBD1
CASSLGQGGLEQYF
TGTGCCAGCAGCCTGGGACAGGGGGGGCTCGAGCAGTACTTC
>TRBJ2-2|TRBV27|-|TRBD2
CASRSGRVAGELFF
TGTGCCAGCAGGAGCGGGAGAGTTGCCGGGGAGCTGTTTTTT
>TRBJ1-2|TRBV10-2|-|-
CASSRGEAGYTF
TGCGCCAGCAGCAGGGGCGAGGCTGGCTACACCTTC
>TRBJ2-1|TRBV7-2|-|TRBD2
CASSLGGGSYNEQFF
TGTGCCAGCAGCTTAGGGGGGGGGTCCTACAATGAGCAGTTCTTC
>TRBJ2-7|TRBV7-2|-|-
CASSIQNYEQYF
TGTGCCAGCAGCATCCAGAACTACGAGCAGTACTTC
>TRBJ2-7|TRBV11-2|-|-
CASSLGGPGHYEQYF
TGTGCCAGCAGCTTAGGAGGGCCAGGTCACTACGAGCAGTACTTC
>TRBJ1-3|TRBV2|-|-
CASSEPSINTIYF
TGTGCCAGCAGTGAACCTAGTATAAACACCATATATTTT
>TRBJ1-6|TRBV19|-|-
CASSIDGQRGMNSPLHF
TGTGCCAGTAGTATAGATGGGCAGCGGGGCATGAATTCACCCCTCCACTTT
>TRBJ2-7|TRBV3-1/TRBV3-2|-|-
CASSHLGAEQYF
TGTGCCAGCAGCCACTTAGGGGCCGAGCAGTACTTC
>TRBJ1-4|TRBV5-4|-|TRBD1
CASSVDRDSNEKLFF
TGTGCCAGCAGCGTGGACAGGGATTCTAATGAAAAACTGTTTTTT
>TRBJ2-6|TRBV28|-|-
CASSDGFSGANVLTF
TGTGCCAGCAGTGACGGGTTCTCTGGGGCCAACGTCCTGACTTTC
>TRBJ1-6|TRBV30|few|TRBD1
CAWSVPRQGIASPLHF
TGTGCCTGGAGTGTACCGCGACAGGGAATAGCGTCACCCCTCCACTTT
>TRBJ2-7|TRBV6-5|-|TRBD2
CASSLIAGGEEQYF
TGTGCCAGCAGTTTGATAGCGGGAGGGGAAGAGCAGTACTTC
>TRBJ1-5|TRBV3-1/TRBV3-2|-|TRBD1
CASSPGGGQNQPQHF
TGTGCCAGCAGCCCGGGGGGGGGACAGAATCAGCCCCAGCATTTT
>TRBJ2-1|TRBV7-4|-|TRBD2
CASSLAPLTSRNEQFF
TGTGCCAGCAGCTTAGCCCCACTGACTAGCAGAAATGAGCAGTTCTTC
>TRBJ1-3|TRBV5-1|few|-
CASSLGLSGNTIYF
TGCGCCAGCAGCTTGGGTCTCTCTGGAAACACCATATATTTT
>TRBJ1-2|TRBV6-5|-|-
CASSLERLGGYTF
TGTGCCAGCAGTCTAGAACGATTGGGTGGCTACACCTTC
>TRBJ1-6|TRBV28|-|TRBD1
CASSLVGQGPYNSPLHF
TGTGCCAGCAGTTTAGTGGGACAGGGGCCCTATAATTCACCCCTCCACTTT
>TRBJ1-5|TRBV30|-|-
CAWSGLGDQPQHF
TGTGCCTGGAGTGGTTTAGGGGATCAGCCCCAGCATTTT
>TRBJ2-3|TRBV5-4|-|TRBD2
CASSFKLAGGESTDTQYF
TGTGCCAGCAGCTTCAAACTAGCGGGGGGGGAAAGCACAGATACGCAGTATTTT
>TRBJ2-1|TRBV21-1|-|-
CASSRTSGGPYNEQFF
TGTGCCAGCAGCAGGACTAGCGGGGGGCCTTACAATGAGCAGTTCTTC
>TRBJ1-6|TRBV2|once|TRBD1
CASIRGYNSPLHF
TGTGCCAGCATCAGGGGGTATAATTCACCCCTCCACTTT
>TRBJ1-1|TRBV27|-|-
CASRTGVNTEAFF
TGTGCCAGCAGGACGGGGGTGAACACTGAAGCTTTCTTT
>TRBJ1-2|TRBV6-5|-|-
CASSSIQVTYGYTF
TGTGCCAGCAGTTCCATACAGGTTACCTATGGCTACACCTTC
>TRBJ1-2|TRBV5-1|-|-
CASSLGGETGNYGYTF
TGCGCCAGCAGCTTGGGAGGTGAGACAGGCAATTATGGCTACACCTTC
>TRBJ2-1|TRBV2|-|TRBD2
CARATSGSLQEQFF
TGTGCCAGAGCTACTAGCGGGAGTTTGCAAGAGCAGTTCTTC
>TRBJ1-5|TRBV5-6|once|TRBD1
CASSLRTGQDPYEHF
TGTGCCAGCAGCTTGAGGACGGGACAGGATCCTTATGAGCATTTT
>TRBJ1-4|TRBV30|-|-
CAWSREANEKLFF
TGTGCCTGGAGCAGGGAAGCTAATGAAAAACTGTTTTTT
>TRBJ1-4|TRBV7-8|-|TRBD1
CASSSGDRRGEKLFF
TGTGCCAGCAGCTCTGGGGACAGGAGGGGGGAAAAACTGTTTTTT
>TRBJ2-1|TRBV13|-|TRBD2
CASSQGGGRASSEQFF
TGTGCCAGCAGCCAAGGCGGCGGGAGGGCCTCTAGTGAGCAGTTCTTC
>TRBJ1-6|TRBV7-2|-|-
CASTPAGGQGSPLHF
TGTGCCAGCACCCCCGCCGGGGGTCAGGGTTCACCCCTCCACTTT
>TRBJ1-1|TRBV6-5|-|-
CASSFREVEGFTEAFF
TGTGCCAGCAGTTTCCGGGAAGTGGAAGGGTTCACTGAAGCTTTCTTT
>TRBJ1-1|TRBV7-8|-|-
CASSLARMGAGDTEAFF
TGTGCCAGCAGCTTAGCGCGAATGGGGGCTGGGGACACTGAAGCTTTCTTT
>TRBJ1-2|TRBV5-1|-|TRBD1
CASSSGQGAYGYTF
TGCGCCAGCAGCTCGGGACAGGGGGCCTATGGCTACACCTTC
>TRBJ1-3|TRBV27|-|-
CASSSLGMRNTIYF
TGTGCCAGCAGTTCCCTCGGGATGAGAAACACCATATATTTT
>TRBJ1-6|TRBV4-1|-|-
CASSQINGAGLSYNSPLHF
TGCGCCAGCAGCCAAATAAATGGTGCAGGCCTCTCCTATAATTCACCCCTCCACTTT
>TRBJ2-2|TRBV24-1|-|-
CATSARLGGITGELFF
TGTGCCACCAGTGCCAGACTAGGAGGTATTACCGGGGAGCTGTTTTTT